This entry lists 3 T cell receptor beta chains sequenced from one sample in a study of blood T cell repertoires in COVID-19. Here immunoSEQ multiplex PCR was the method, and the copy in TCRdb shows in-frame clones only, minus some. The sample yields 200,000 to 300,000 clones, around 92% seen once. The specimen sequenced was peripheral blood. The receptor set was obtained from a person under 35 with COVID-19, enrolled during active disease.

The chain joins TRBV28 to TRBJ1-1; no reliable D call. The CDR3 spans 12 residues. Germline V lookup: CDR1 MDHEN, CDR2 SYDVKM. The ends were cut back, 8 bases at V and 0 bases at J, with 7 bases in the middle. Here the CDR3 DNA reads TGTGCCAGCCTGGCCCTGAACACTGAAGCTTTCTTT. Protein product: CASLALNTEAFF.

The V call is TRBV3-1 (or the pseudogene TRBV3-2), the J call TRBJ2-3, with 13 nucleotides matching TRBD2. The V gene's germline CDR1 is LGHDT and CDR2 YNNKEL (reference sequence). V was pared by 5 bases and J by 4 bases, with 6 bases of the junction left unmatched. This CDR3 spans 16 amino acids. The CDR3 region has the DNA TGTGCCAGCAGCTTTCGGACTAGCGGGAGCGCAGATACGCAGTATTTT. It is translated as CASSFRTSGSADTQYF.

The chain couples TRBV9 to TRBJ2-1, with 9 bases lining up with TRBD2. This CDR3 comprises 17 residues. Unmatched junction bases numbered 13, after V lost 3 bases and J lost 6 bases. Germline V lookup: CDR1 SGDLS, CDR2 YYNGEE. The CDR3 DNA is TGTGCCAGCAGCGATCCTTTAAGCGGGAGGCCCCTCAATGAGCAGTTCTTC. It translates to CASSDPLSGRPLNEQFF.